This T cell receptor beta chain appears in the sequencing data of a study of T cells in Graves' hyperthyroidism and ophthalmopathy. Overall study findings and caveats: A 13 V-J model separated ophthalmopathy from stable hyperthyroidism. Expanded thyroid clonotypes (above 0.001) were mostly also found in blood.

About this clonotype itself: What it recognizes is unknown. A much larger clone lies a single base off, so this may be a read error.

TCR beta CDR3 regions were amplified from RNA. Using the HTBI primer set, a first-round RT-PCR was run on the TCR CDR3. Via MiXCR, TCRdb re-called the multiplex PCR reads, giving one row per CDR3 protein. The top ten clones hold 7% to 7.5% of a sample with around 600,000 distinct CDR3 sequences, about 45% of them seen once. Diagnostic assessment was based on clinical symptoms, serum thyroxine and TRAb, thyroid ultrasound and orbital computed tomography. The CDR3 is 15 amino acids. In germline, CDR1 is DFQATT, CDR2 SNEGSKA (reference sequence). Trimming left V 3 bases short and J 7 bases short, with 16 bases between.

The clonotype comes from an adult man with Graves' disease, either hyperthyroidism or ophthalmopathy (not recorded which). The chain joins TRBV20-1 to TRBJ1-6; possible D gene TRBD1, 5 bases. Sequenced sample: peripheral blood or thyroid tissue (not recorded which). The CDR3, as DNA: TGCAGTGCTAGGAAGCAGGGCCTTTACAATTCACCCCTCCACTTT. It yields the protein CSARKQGLYNSPLHF.